This T cell receptor beta chain was obtained from a study of identical twins. Template switching supplied a universal primer site; unique molecular identifiers were carried on the cDNA. Via MiXCR, TCRdb re-called the 5' RACE reads, giving one row per CDR3 protein. Among under 300,000 distinct CDR3 sequences listed, about 12% were seen once. The CDR3 sequence is 11 residues long. V gave up 7 bases and J gave up 3 bases, with 5 bases separating them. This clonotype was detected many times. No antigen is known for it. Study results and caveats: There were fewer insertions in abundant cord blood beta clonotypes, but memory repertoires showed no such pattern. Twins' surplus sharing was weaker for beta out-of-frame sequences.

These same data were also listed under a study on yellow fever vaccine responses in identical twins.

The chain joins TRBV12-3 or TRBV12-4 to TRBJ2-3; D not certain. The receptor was derived from a woman aged 18-35 years in good health. Sequenced: memory (CD45RO+) T cells sorted from blood. The CDR3 loop reads CASKLTDTQYF. The CDR3, as DNA: TGTGCCAGCAAGTTGACAGATACGCAGTATTTT.